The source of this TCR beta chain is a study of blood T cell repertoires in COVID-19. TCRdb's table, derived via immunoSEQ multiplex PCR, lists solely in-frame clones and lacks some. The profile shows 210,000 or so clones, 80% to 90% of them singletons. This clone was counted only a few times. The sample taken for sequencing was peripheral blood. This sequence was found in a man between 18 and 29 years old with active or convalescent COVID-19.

The CDR3 DNA sequence: TGTGCCAGCAGCCAATTTCCTAGCGGGAGCTACGAGCAGTACTTC. Encoded protein: CASSQFPSGSYEQYF. The V and J genes are TRBV4-2 and TRBJ2-7; 10 nucleotides align to TRBD2. The CDR3 totals 15 residues. Germline V gene sequence: CDR1 LGHNA, CDR2 YNFKEQ. V shed 2 bases, J shed 3 bases, and the junction held 4 bases outside the gene matches.